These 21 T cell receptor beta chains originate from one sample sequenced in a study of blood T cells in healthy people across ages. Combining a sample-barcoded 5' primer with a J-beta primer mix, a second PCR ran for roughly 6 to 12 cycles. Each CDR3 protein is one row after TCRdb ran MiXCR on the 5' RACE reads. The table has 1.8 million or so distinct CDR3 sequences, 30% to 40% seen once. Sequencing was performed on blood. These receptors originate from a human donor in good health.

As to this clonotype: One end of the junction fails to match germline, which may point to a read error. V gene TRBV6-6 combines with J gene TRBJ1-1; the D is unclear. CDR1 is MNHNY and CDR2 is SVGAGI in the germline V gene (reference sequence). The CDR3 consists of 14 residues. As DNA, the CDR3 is TGTGTCAGCAGTTACGAGAGCTTGGACACTGAAGCTTTCTTT. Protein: CVSSYESLDTEAFF.

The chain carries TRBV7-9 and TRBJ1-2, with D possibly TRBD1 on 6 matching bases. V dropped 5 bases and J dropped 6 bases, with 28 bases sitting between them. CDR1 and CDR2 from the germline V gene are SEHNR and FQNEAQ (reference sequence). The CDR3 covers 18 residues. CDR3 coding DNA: TGTGCCAGCAGCCCCCGGGTCGGGGCAACACGACGGGGGCATGGCTACACCTTC. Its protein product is CASSPRVGATRRGHGYTF.

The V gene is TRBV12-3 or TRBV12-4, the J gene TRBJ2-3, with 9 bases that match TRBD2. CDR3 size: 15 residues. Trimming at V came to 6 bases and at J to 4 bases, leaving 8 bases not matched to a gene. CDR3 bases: TGTGCCAGCAGATGGCGGGGGGGCAATTCAGATACGCAGTATTTT. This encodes CASRWRGGNSDTQYF.

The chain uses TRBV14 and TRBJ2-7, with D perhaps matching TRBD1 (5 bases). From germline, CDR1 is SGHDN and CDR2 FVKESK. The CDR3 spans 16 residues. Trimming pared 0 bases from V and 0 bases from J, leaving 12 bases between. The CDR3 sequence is CASSQDGQGTSYEQYF. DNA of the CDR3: TGTGCCAGCAGCCAAGATGGCCAGGGAACCTCCTACGAGCAGTACTTC.

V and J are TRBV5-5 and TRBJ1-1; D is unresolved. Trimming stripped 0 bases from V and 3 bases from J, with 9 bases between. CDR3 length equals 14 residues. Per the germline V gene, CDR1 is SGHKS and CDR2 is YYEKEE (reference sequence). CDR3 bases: TGTGCCAGCAGCTTGGCTTATGCAGACACTGAAGCTTTCTTT. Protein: CASSLAYADTEAFF.

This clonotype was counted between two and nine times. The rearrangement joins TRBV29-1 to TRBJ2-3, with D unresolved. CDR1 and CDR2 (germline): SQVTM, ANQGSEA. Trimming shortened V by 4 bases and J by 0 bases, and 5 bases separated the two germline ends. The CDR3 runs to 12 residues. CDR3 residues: CSVAESTDTQYF. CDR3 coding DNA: TGCAGCGTTGCGGAAAGCACAGATACGCAGTATTTT.

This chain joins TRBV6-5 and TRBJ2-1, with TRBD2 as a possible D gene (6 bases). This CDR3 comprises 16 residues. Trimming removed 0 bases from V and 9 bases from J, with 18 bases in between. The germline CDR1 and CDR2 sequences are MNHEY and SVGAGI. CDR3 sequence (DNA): TGTGCCAGCAGTTACTCGAGTAGCGGAGGACACTTTGAGCAGTTCTTC. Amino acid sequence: CASSYSSSGGHFEQFF.

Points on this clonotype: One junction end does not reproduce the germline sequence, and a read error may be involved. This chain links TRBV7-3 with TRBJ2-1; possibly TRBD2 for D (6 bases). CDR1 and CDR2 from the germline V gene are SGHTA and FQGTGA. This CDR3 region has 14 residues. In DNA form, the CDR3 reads TGTGCCAGCAGCCCGGGACTTAATTACAATGAGCAGGTCTTC. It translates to CASSPGLNYNEQVF.

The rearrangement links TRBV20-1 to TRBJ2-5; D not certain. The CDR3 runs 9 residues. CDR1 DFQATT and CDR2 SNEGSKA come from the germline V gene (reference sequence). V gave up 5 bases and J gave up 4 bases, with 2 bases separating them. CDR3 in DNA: TGCAGTGCTTCAGAGACCCAGTACTTC. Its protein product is CSASETQYF.

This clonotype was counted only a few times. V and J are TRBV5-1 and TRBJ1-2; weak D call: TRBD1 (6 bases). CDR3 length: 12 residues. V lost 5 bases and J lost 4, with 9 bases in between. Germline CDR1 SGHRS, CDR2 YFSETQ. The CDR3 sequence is CASRQQGYGYTF. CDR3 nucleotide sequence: TGCGCCAGCAGACAACAGGGCTATGGCTACACCTTC. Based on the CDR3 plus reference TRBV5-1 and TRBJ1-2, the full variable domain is KAGVTQTPRYLIKTRGQQVTLSCSPISGHRSVSWYQQTPGQGLQFLFEYFSETQRNKGNFPGRFSGRQFSNSRSEMNVSTLELGDSALYLCASRQQGYGYTFGSGTRLTVV.

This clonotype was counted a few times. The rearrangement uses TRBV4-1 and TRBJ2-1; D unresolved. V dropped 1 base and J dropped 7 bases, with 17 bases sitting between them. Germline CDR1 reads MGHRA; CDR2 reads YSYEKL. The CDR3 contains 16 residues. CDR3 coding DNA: TGCGCCAGCAGCCAAGGTCTTCGTCCCCTGGGTAATGAGCAGTTCTTC. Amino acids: CASSQGLRPLGNEQFF.

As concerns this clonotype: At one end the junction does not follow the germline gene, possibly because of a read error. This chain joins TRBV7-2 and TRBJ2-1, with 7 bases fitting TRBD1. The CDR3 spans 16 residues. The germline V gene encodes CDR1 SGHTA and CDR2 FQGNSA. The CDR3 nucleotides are TGCGCCAGCAGCTTATTGTTGGGACAGATAGGCAATGAGCAGTTCTTC. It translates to CASSLLLGQIGNEQFF.

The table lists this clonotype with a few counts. The CDR3 DNA reads as TGCGCCAGCAGCCAGGGGACCCATTACGAGCAGTACTTC. Encoded protein: CASSQGTHYEQYF. This chain connects TRBV4-1 to TRBJ2-4; D tentatively fits TRBD1 or TRBD2 (5 bases each). The J call may be faulty, since TRBJ2-7 better matches the DNA end. The CDR3 runs to 13 residues. Germline V lookup: CDR1 MGHRA, CDR2 YSYEKL.

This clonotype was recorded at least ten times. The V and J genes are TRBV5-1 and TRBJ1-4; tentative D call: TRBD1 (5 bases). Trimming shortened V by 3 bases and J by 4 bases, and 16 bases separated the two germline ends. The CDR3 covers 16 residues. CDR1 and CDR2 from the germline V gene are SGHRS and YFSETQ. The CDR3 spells CASSSRRGSGNEKLFF. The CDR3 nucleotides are TGCGCCAGCAGCTCCCGAAGGGGCTCTGGTAATGAAAAACTGTTTTTT.

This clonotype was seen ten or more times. CDR3 in DNA: TGTGCCAGCAGCTTTGGACTAGCGGGGGTGGCTGAGCAGTTCTTC. It codes for CASSFGLAGVAEQFF. The chain joins TRBV7-2 to TRBJ2-1; TRBD2 agrees at 13 bases. The CDR3 has 15 residues. V shed 3 bases and J 9 bases; nucleotides not matched to a gene: 5. Germline CDR1 SGHTA, CDR2 FQGNSA.

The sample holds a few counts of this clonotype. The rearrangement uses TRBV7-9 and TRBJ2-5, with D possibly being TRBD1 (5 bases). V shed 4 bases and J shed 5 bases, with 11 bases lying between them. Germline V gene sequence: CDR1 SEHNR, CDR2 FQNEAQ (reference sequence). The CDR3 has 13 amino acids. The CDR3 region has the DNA TGTGCCAGCAGCTCCCAAAAGGGGGAGACCCAGTACTTC. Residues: CASSSQKGETQYF. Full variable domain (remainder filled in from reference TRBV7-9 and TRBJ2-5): DTGVSQNPRHKITKRGQNVTFRCDPISEHNRLYWYRQTLGQGPEFLTYFQNEAQLEKSRLLSDRFSAERPKGSFSTLEIQRTEQGDSAMYLCASSSQKGETQYFGPGTRLLVL.

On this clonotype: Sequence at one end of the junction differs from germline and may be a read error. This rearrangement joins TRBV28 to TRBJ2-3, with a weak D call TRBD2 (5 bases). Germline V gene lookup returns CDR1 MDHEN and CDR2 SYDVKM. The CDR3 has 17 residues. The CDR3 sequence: CASSLRYGGLNADAQYF. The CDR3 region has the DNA TGTGCCAGCAGTTTAAGGTACGGAGGACTCAACGCAGATGCGCAGTATTTT.

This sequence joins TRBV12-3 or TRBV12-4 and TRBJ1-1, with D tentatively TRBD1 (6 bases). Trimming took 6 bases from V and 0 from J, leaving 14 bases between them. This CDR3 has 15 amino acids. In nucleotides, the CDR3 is TGTGCCAGCAGCCCAGGACAGCTAATGAACACTGAAGCTTTCTTT. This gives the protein CASSPGQLMNTEAFF.

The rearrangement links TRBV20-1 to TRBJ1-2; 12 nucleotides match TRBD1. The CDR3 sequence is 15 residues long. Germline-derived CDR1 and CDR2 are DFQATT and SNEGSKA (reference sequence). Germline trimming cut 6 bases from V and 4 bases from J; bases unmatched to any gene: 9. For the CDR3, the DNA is TGCAGTGCCCCTGGGGGGACAGGGGGCTTCTATGGCTACACCTTC. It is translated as CSAPGGTGGFYGYTF.

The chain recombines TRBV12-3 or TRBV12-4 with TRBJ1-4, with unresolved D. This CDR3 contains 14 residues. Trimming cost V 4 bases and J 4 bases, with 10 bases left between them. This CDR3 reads CASSYGRNNEKLFF. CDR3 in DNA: TGTGCCAGCAGTTACGGCAGGAATAATGAAAAACTGTTTTTT.

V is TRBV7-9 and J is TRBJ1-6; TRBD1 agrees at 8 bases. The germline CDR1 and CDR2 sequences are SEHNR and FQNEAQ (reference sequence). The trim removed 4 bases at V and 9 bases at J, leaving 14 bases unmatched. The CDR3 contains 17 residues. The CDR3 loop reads CASSSHDTQGARSPLHF. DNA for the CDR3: TGTGCCAGCAGCTCCCACGACACTCAGGGGGCTCGTTCACCCCTCCACTTT.